Following are 2 T cell receptor beta chains from one sample sequenced in a study of shared clonotypes between healthy human individuals. Produced via immunoSEQ multiplex PCR; TCRdb's table is partial and in-frame only. The sample has nearly 2 million clones, about 94% seen once. CD45RO negativity and positive selection for CCR7 defined naive CD8 cells, a population that excluded terminally differentiated effector memory CD45RA+ cells. The material sequenced was naive CD8+ T cells sorted from blood. These receptors were taken from a man younger than 35 in good health.

On this clone: Additional DNA sequences in this sample encode the identical CDR3. The chain employs TRBV7-2 and TRBJ2-7; 7 bases are shared with TRBD1. Germline V gene lookup returns CDR1 SGHTA and CDR2 FQGNSA. With 6 bases clipped from V and 0 bases from J, the junction kept 5 bases outside the gene matches. The CDR3 totals 14 residues. CDR3 sequence reads: CASSFRDSSYEQYF. The CDR3 region has the DNA TGTGCCAGCAGTTTCCGGGACAGCTCCTACGAGCAGTACTTC. Using reference TRBV7-2 and TRBJ2-7 for the parts outside the CDR3, the full variable domain is GAGVSQSPSNKVTEKGKDVELRCDPISGHTALYWYRQSLGQGLEFLIYFQGNSAPDKSGLPSDRFSAERTGGSVSTLTIQRTQQEDSAVYLCASSFRDSSYEQYFGPGTRLTVT.

The chain combines TRBV4-1 with TRBJ1-1; D is uncertain. CDR1 and CDR2 from the germline V gene are MGHRA and YSYEKL. The CDR3 runs to 11 residues. V lost 6 bases and J lost 6, with 8 bases in between. CDR3 residues: CASRGPSEAFF. CDR3 coding DNA: TGCGCCAGCAGAGGTCCGTCTGAAGCTTTCTTT.